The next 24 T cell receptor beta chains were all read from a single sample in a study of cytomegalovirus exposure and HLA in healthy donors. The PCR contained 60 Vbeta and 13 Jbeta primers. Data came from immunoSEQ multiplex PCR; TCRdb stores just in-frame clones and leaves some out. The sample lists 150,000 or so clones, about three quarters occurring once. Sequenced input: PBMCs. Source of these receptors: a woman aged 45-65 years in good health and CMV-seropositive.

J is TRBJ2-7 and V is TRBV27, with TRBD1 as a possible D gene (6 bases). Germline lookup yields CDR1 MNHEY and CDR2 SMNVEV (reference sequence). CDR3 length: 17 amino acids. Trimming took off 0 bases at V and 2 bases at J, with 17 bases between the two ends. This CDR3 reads CASSLSATGLGAYEQYF. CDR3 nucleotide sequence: TGTGCCAGCAGTTTATCAGCGACAGGTCTTGGGGCCTACGAGCAGTACTTC.

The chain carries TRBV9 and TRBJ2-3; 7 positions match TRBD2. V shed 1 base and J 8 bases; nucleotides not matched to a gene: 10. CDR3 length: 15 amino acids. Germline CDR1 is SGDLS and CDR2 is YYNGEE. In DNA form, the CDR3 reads TGTGCCAGCAGCGTATTCTCCCGGGGGGAGGGTACGCAGTATTTT. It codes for CASSVFSRGEGTQYF.

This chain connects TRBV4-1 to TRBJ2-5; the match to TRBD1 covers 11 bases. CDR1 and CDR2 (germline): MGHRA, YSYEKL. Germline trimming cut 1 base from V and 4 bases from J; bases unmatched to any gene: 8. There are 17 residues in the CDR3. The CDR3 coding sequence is TGCGCCAGCAGCCAAGTCGGACAGGGGGCCCGGGGAGAGACCCAGTACTTC. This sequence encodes CASSQVGQGARGETQYF.

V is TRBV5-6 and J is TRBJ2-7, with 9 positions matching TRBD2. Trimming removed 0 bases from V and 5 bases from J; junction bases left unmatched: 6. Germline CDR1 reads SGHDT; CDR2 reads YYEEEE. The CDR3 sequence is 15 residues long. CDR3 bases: TGTGCCAGCAGCTTGGCCGGCGGGAGGGCCCACGAGCAGTACTTC. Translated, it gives CASSLAGGRAHEQYF.

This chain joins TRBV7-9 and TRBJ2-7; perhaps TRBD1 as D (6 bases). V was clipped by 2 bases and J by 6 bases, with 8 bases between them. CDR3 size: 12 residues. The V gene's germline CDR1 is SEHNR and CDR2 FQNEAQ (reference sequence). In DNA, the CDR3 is TGTGCCAGCAGCTTACGAGGGGGCGAGCAGTACTTC. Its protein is CASSLRGGEQYF.

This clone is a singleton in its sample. The CDR3 nucleotides read TGTGCCAGTAGTATAGTGACAGGGCATAACTATGGCTACACCTTC. Residues: CASSIVTGHNYGYTF. V gene TRBV19 combines with J gene TRBJ1-2, with TRBD1 matching over 7 bases. The CDR3 sequence is 15 residues long. V trimming: 1 base; J trimming: 1 base; junction bases outside the gene matches: 3. Germline CDR1 and CDR2: LNHDA and SQIVND (reference sequence).

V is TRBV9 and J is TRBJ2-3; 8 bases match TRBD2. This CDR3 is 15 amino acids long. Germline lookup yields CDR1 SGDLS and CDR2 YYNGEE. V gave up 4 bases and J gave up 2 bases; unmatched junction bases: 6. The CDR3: CASSSQREHTDTQYF. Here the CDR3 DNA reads TGTGCCAGCAGCTCCCAGCGGGAGCACACAGATACGCAGTATTTT.

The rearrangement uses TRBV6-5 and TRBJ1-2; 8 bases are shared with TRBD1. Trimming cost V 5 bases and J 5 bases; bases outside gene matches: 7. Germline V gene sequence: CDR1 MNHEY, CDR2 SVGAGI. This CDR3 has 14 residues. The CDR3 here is CASSRQGPKYGYTF. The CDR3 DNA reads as TGTGCCAGCAGTCGACAGGGGCCGAAGTATGGCTACACCTTC.

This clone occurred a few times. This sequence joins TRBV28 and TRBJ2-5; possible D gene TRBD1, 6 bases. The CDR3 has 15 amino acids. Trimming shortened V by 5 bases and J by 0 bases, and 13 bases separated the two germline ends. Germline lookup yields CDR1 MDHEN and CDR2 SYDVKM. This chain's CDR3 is CASSPQGSYQETQYF. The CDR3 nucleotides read TGTGCCAGCAGTCCCCAGGGGTCGTACCAAGAGACCCAGTACTTC.

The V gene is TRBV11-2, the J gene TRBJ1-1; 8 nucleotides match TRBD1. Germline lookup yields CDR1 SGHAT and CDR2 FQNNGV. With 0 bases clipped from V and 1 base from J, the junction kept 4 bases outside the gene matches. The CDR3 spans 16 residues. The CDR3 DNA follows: TGTGCCAGCAGCTTAGACGGGACAGGACCGAACACTGAAGCTTTCTTT. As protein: CASSLDGTGPNTEAFF.

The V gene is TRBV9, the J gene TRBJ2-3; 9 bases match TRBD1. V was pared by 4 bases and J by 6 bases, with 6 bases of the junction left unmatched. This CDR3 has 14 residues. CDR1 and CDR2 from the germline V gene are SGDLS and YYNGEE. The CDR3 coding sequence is TGTGCCAGCAGCCCGGGACAGGGTTCCGATACGCAGTATTTT. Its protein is CASSPGQGSDTQYF.

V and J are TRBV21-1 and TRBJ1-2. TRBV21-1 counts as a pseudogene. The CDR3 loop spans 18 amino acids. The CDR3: CASSKPPPSPLRVYGYTF. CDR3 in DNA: TGTGCCAGCAGCAAACCCCCACCCTCTCCGCTTCGGGTCTATGGCTACACCTTC.

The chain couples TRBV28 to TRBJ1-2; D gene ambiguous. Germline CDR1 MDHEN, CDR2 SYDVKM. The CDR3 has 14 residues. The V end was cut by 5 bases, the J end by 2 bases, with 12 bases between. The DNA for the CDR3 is TGTGCCAGCAGTCAAGGAGCCGGAAACTATGGCTACACCTTC. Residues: CASSQGAGNYGYTF.

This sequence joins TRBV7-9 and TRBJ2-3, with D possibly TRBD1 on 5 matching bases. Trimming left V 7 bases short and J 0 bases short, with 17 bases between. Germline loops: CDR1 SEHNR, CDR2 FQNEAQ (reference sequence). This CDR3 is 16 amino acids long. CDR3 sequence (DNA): TGTGCCAGCAAGTCTTCTAGGGGAATTAGCACAGATACGCAGTATTTT. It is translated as CASKSSRGISTDTQYF.

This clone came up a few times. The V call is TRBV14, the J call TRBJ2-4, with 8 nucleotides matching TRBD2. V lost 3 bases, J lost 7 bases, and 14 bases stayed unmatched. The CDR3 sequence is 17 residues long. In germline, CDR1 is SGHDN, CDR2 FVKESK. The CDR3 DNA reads TGTGCCAGCAGCCACAGAACTAGCGGCGGGGGATTGAACATTCAGTACTTC. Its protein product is CASSHRTSGGGLNIQYF.

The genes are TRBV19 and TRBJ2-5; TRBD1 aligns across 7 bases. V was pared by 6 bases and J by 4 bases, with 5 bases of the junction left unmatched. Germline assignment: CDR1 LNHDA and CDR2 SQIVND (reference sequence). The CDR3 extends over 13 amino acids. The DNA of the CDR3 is TGTGCCAGTAGCGGGACAGCATCAGAGACCCAGTACTTC. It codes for CASSGTASETQYF.

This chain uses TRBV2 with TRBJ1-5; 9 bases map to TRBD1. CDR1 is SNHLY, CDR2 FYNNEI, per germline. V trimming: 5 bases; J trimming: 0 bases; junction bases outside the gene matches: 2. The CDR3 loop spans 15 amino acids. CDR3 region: CASSWGQGSNQPQHF. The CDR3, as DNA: TGTGCCAGCAGTTGGGGACAGGGTAGCAATCAGCCCCAGCATTTT. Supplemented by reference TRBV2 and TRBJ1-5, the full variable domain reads EPEVTQTPSHQVTQMGQEVILRCVPISNHLYFYWYRQILGQKVEFLVSFYNNEISEKSEIFDDQFSVERPDGSNFTLKIRSTKLEDSAMYFCASSWGQGSNQPQHFGDGTRLSIL.

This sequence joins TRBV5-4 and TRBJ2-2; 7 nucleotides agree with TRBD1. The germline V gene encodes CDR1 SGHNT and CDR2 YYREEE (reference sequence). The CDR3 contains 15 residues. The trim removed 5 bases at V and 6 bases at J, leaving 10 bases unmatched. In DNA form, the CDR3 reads TGTGCCAGCAGGACCCAGACAGGGTCGGCCGGGGAGCTGTTTTTT. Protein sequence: CASRTQTGSAGELFF.

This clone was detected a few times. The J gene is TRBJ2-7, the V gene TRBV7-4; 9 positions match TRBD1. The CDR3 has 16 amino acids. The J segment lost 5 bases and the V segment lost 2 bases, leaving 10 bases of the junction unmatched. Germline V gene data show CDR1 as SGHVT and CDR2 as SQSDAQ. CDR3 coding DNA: TGTGCCAGCAGCTTAAAGTTGGTGGACAGGGGTAACGAGCAGTACTTC. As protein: CASSLKLVDRGNEQYF.

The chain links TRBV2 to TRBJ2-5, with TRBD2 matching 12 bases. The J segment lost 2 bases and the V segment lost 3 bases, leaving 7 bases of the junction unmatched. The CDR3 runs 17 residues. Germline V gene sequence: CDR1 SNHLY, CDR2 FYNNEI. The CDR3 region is CASSDGTSGLYQETQYF. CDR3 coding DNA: TGTGCCAGCAGTGACGGGACTAGCGGGCTTTATCAAGAGACCCAGTACTTC.

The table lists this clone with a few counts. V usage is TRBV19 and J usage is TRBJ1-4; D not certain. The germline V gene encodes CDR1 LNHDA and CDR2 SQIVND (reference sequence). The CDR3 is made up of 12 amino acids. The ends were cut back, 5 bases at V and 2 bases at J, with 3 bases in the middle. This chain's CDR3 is CASSRTNEKLFF. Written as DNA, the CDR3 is TGTGCCAGTAGTCGGACTAATGAAAAACTGTTTTTT.

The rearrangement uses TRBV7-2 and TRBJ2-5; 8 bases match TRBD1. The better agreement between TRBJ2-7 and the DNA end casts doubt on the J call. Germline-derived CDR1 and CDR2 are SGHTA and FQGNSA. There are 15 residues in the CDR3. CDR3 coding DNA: TGTGCCAGCAGCCTTGGACAGGGTGTAGGGTACGAGCAGTACTTC. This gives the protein CASSLGQGVGYEQYF.

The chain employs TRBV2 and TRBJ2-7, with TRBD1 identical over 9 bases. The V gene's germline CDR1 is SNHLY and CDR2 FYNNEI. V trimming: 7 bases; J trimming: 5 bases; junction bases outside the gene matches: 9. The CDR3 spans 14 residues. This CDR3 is CASNVLGQGHEQYF. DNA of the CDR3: TGTGCCAGCAACGTCCTGGGACAGGGCCACGAGCAGTACTTC.

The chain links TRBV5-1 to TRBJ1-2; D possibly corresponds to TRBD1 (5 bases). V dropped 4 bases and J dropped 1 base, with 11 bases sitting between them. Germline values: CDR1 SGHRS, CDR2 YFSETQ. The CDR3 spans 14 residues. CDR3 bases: TGCGCCAGCAGCCCAGGGTCTTTTAACTATGGCTACACCTTC. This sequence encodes CASSPGSFNYGYTF.